Listed below are T cell receptor beta chains from one sample, sequenced in a study of blood T cells in healthy people across ages. TCRdb independently ran MiXCR on the 5' RACE reads; one entry per CDR3 protein. Of 660,000 or so distinct CDR3 sequences in the sample, 58% were seen once. Sequencing was done on a sample of blood. The receptor source for this set is a man aged 55 to 70 in good health. Both conserved end residues are part of each CDR3. The order of the fields is J gene, clone size, D gene, CDR3 length, V gene, CDR3 protein, CDR3 DNA. D genes are given only for firm matches. Part of the rows lack a size; the others show once, few, many or a class for expanded clones.

>TRBJ1-6|NA|NA|16|TRBV25-1
CASSESGGAMNSPLHF
TGTGCCAGCAGTGAATCCGGGGGGGCTATGAATTCACCCCTCCACTTT
>TRBJ2-5|NA|NA|15|TRBV7-9
CASSSRRDYKETQYF
TGTGCCAGCAGCTCTCGGAGGGATTACAAAGAGACCCAGTACTTC
>TRBJ2-1|NA|NA|16|TRBV4-1
CASSPAGQRPYNEQFF
TGCGCCAGCAGCCCAGCGGGACAGAGACCCTACAATGAGCAGTTCTTC
>TRBJ2-5|once|TRBD1|16|TRBV29-1
CSVEGVGGERKETQYF
TGCAGCGTTGAAGGTGTAGGGGGCGAAAGGAAAGAGACCCAGTACTTC
>TRBJ2-6|NA|NA|17|TRBV4-1
CASSQDPGSVGANVLTF
TGCGCCAGCAGCCAAGATCCTGGGTCGGTAGGGGCCAACGTCCTGACTTTC
>TRBJ2-1|NA|NA|14|TRBV10-3
CAISESSKVVGQFF
TGTGCCATCAGTGAGTCGAGTAAGGTGGTTGGACAGTTCTTC
>TRBJ2-3|NA|NA|14|TRBV11-2
CASSLGGLGDTQYF
TGTGCCAGCAGCTTAGGGGGCCTGGGGGATACGCAGTATTTT
>TRBJ2-3|few|NA|14|TRBV20-1
CSARVAGLPDTQYF
TGCAGTGCTAGAGTGGCGGGGCTCCCAGATACGCAGTATTTT
>TRBJ2-5|few|NA|14|TRBV29-1
CSVVPGQRQETQYF
TGCAGCGTCGTACCGGGACAACGCCAAGAGACCCAGTACTTC
>TRBJ1-2|NA|TRBD1|16|TRBV6-5
CASSYPGTGCNYGYTF
TGTGCCAGCAGTTACCCTGGGACAGGGTGTAACTATGGCTACACCTTC
>TRBJ2-3|NA|TRBD1|16|TRBV5-1
CASSFRQDRLTDTQYF
TGCGCCAGCAGCTTCCGGCAGGACAGGTTAACAGATACGCAGTATTTT
>TRBJ1-5|NA|NA|12|TRBV6-1
CASGQADQPQHF
TGTGCCAGCGGGCAGGCCGATCAGCCCCAGCATTTT
>TRBJ2-1|few|TRBD2|15|TRBV27
CASSSRLAGGFEQFF
TGTGCCAGCAGTTCCCGACTAGCGGGGGGATTTGAGCAGTTCTTC
>TRBJ2-1|NA|TRBD1|13|TRBV25-1
CASSETDRGLLFF
TGTGCCAGCAGTGAAACCGACAGGGGCTTGTTGTTCTTC
>TRBJ1-5|NA|NA|15|TRBV4-1
CASSQHGTPDQPQHF
TGCGCCAGCAGCCAACACGGCACGCCAGATCAGCCCCAGCATTTT
>TRBJ1-1|NA|NA|14|TRBV9
CASSVRPDSSEAFF
TGTGCCAGCAGCGTAAGACCCGACAGTAGTGAAGCTTTCTTT
>TRBJ2-3|NA|NA|12|TRBV20-1
CSALKGTDTQYF
TGCAGTGCTCTCAAGGGTACAGATACGCAGTATTTT
>TRBJ2-6|few|NA|18|TRBV3-1
CASSQTSPEGRGANVLTF
TGTGCCAGCAGCCAAACTTCCCCTGAGGGGCGTGGGGCCAACGTCCTGACTTTC
>TRBJ2-5|NA|TRBD1|15|TRBV6-6
CASSYVHRGSYGQYF
TGTGCCAGCAGTTATGTGCACAGGGGGTCCTACGGGCAGTACTTC
>TRBJ2-5|few|NA|11|TRBV20-1
CSARYGKTQYF
TGCAGTGCCCGCTACGGGAAGACCCAGTACTTC
>TRBJ2-3|NA|TRBD1|17|TRBV7-9
CASSLGGPGQATDTQYF
TGTGCCAGCAGCTTAGGGGGACCGGGACAGGCCACAGATACGCAGTATTTT
>TRBJ2-7|few|NA|14|TRBV7-2
CASSPQGSWDEQYF
TGTGCCAGCAGCCCCCAGGGGAGCTGGGACGAGCAGTACTTC
>TRBJ2-7|NA|NA|15|TRBV12-3/TRBV12-4
CASSLRGGGVYEQYF
TGTGCCAGCAGTTTAAGGGGGGGTGGGGTTTACGAGCAGTACTTC
>TRBJ2-3|once|TRBD2|16|TRBV7-7
CASSPTISGGADTQYF
TGTGCCAGCAGCCCAACGATTAGCGGGGGGGCAGATACGCAGTATTTT
>TRBJ1-1|NA|TRBD1|13|TRBV4-2
CASSQADRGEAFF
TGTGCCAGCAGCCAAGCGGACAGGGGGGAAGCTTTCTTT
>TRBJ2-7|NA|NA|14|TRBV3-1
CASSQQVGPDEQYF
TGTGCCAGCAGCCAACAGGTGGGGCCTGACGAGCAGTACTTC
>TRBJ1-1|few|TRBD1|13|TRBV7-2
CASSWDRDTEAFF
TGTGCCAGCAGCTGGGACAGGGACACTGAAGCTTTCTTT
>TRBJ1-2|NA|NA|12|TRBV12-3/TRBV12-4
CASSLQGIGYTF
TGTGCCAGCAGCCTACAGGGTATAGGCTACACCTTC
>TRBJ2-3|NA|TRBD2|16|TRBV4-2
CASSQESRGGTDTQYF
TGTGCCAGCAGCCAAGAGAGTCGGGGGGGCACAGATACGCAGTATTTT
>TRBJ2-7|NA|NA|13|TRBV20-1
CSAYLVSSYEQYF
TGCAGTGCTTACCTAGTCTCCTCCTACGAGCAGTACTTC
>TRBJ2-5|NA|TRBD2|16|TRBV3-1
CASSRRAGGHQETQYF
TGTGCCAGCAGCCGAAGAGCGGGGGGGCATCAAGAGACCCAGTACTTC
>TRBJ1-2|NA|TRBD1|14|TRBV5-8
CASSLRQGAPGYTF
TGTGCCAGCAGCTTGCGACAGGGGGCGCCTGGCTACACCTTC
>TRBJ2-7|few|NA|15|TRBV6-6
CASSLQGSGFYEQYF
TGTGCCAGCAGCTTACAGGGATCGGGCTTCTACGAGCAGTACTTC
>TRBJ2-3|NA|TRBD1|16|TRBV12-3/TRBV12-4
CASRMDRGLRVDMQYF
TGTGCCAGCAGGATGGACAGGGGCCTGCGGGTAGATATGCAGTATTTT
>TRBJ2-3|NA|NA|14|TRBV5-1
CASSPRGLLDTQYF
TGCGCCAGCAGCCCCCGGGGCTTATTAGATACGCAGTATTTT
>TRBJ2-1|NA|NA|12|TRBV12-3/TRBV12-4
CASGAGRNEQFF
TGTGCCAGTGGAGCAGGGCGGAATGAGCAGTTCTTC
>TRBJ2-1|NA|TRBD2|16|TRBV7-8
CASRSRLAGAYNEQFF
TGTGCCAGCAGATCAAGACTAGCGGGGGCCTACAATGAGCAGTTCTTC
>TRBJ2-1|NA|TRBD2|17|TRBV4-1
CASSQGPGGGLYNEQFF
TGCGCCAGCAGCCAAGGTCCCGGGGGGGGCCTTTACAATGAGCAGTTCTTC
>TRBJ1-6|NA|TRBD1|15|TRBV3-1
CASGETGYDNSPLHF
TGTGCCAGCGGAGAGACAGGGTACGATAATTCACCCCTCCACTTT
>TRBJ1-4|few|NA|12|TRBV20-1
CSARWQNEKLFF
TGCAGTGCTAGATGGCAGAATGAAAAACTGTTTTTT
>TRBJ2-7|few|TRBD2|15|TRBV20-1
CSARKASGGSYEQYF
TGCAGTGCTAGAAAAGCTAGCGGGGGCTCCTACGAGCAGTACTTC
>TRBJ2-2|NA|NA|14|TRBV25-1
CASSGPANTGELFF
TGTGCCAGCAGTGGTCCAGCGAACACCGGGGAGCTGTTTTTT
>TRBJ2-6|NA|NA|17|TRBV3-1
CASSQPGLLSGANVLTF
TGTGCCAGCAGCCAACCCGGACTTCTCTCTGGGGCCAACGTCCTGACTTTC
>TRBJ1-4|NA|NA|15|TRBV7-2
CASSSRQITNEKLFF
TGTGCCAGCAGCTCTAGACAGATAACTAATGAAAAACTGTTTTTT
>TRBJ2-2|NA|NA|16|TRBV5-1
CASSLVQSLNTGELFF
TGCGCCAGCAGCTTGGTACAGAGCCTAAACACCGGGGAGCTGTTTTTT
>TRBJ2-2|NA|TRBD1|16|TRBV12-3/TRBV12-4
CASRLGGQGPTGELFF
TGTGCCAGCAGGCTTGGGGGACAGGGTCCCACCGGGGAGCTGTTTTTT
>TRBJ1-4|once|NA|12|TRBV7-9
CASRGAGGELFF
TGTGCCAGCAGGGGTGCCGGTGGGGAACTGTTTTTT
>TRBJ1-1|NA|NA|15|TRBV20-1
CSARGGGGLNTEAFF
TGCAGTGCTAGGGGGGGCGGGGGGCTGAACACTGAAGCTTTCTTT
>TRBJ2-7|NA|NA|13|TRBV28
CASRPLQGYEQYF
TGTGCCAGCAGACCCCTACAGGGCTACGAGCAGTACTTC
>TRBJ2-3|few|NA|15|TRBV5-5
CASGQFGTSTDTQYF
TGTGCCAGCGGCCAATTTGGGACGAGCACAGATACGCAGTATTTT
>TRBJ1-2|NA|NA|13|TRBV10-3
CAITLGREEGYTF
TGTGCCATCACCTTAGGACGGGAAGAAGGCTACACCTTC